This T cell receptor beta chain stems from a study of patients and donors after allogeneic stem cell transplantation. TCRdb analysed the RT-PCR reads with MiXCR anew, one entry per CDR3 protein. In the table there are about a million distinct CDR3 sequences, roughly 18% of which are singletons. Specimen: blood, either unsorted or a sorted T cell fraction (not recorded which). This receptor was taken from a human donor who was either an allogeneic HSCT recipient or a stem cell or donor lymphocyte infusion donor (not recorded which). It is not recorded whose cells these are; they may come from a transplant donor.

CDR3 bases: TGCAGTGCTAGGGGACACGTTAACACTGAAGCTTTCTTT. Protein sequence: CSARGHVNTEAFF. The genes are TRBV20-1 and TRBJ1-1; perhaps TRBD1 as D (6 bases). Germline V gene data show CDR1 as DFQATT and CDR2 as SNEGSKA (reference sequence). Trimming cost V 3 bases and J 2 bases, with 10 bases left between them. The CDR3 spans 13 residues.